This T cell receptor (beta chain) was profiled in a study of blood T cells in healthy people across ages. Study details: Template-switching capture recovered about one barcoded beta molecule per two T cells.

They isolated at least 7 million PBMCs from each sample. The CDR3 extends over 16 amino acids. V was trimmed by 4 bases and J by 0 bases, leaving 15 bases between them. Germline CDR1 MGHDK, CDR2 SYGVNS. A sample-barcoded 5' primer and a J-beta primer mix were used in a second PCR of about 6 to 12 cycles. TCRdb re-called the 5' RACE reads with MiXCR, one entry per CDR3 protein. The sample yields approximately 780,000 distinct CDR3 sequences, 25% to 30% seen once. These same data were also listed under a study on T cells of mothers and their children.

Sequencing was performed on blood. This sequence joins TRBV25-1 and TRBJ1-2, with D possibly being TRBD1 (5 bases). The origin of this receptor is a boy aged 5-17 years in good health. As DNA, the CDR3 is TGTGCCAGCAGTGGGTTGTGGGGGACTCCTAACTATGGCTACACCTTC. Translation gives CASSGLWGTPNYGYTF.